Presented here are 8 T cell receptor beta chains from one specimen sequenced in a study of shared clonotypes between healthy human individuals. Repertoires were generated with immunoSEQ multiplex PCR, while TCRdb's copy carries only in-frame clones and drops some. The repertoire consists of under 1,100,000 clones, with around 78% occurring once and the leading ten covering 0.5% to 0.65%. The source material was memory CD4+ T cells from PBMCs. Specified subset: CD45RA-negative fraction. These receptors all stem from a man younger than 30 in good health. Some clones in this sample may be carry-over from other donors' samples.

A remark on this clone: At the DNA level, this CDR3 is encoded by other sequences in the same sample as well. CDR3 sequence: CASRRQGVSTDTQYF. Written as DNA, the CDR3 is TGTGCCAGCCGACGACAGGGGGTGAGCACAGATACGCAGTATTTT. The chain joins TRBV2 to TRBJ2-3, with 9 bases lining up with TRBD1. The CDR3 runs to 15 residues. The ends lost 8 bases at V and 0 bases at J; junction bases unmatched: 6. CDR1 SNHLY and CDR2 FYNNEI come from the germline V gene.

The rearrangement joins TRBV19 to TRBJ2-7, with TRBD1 identical over 8 bases. In germline, CDR1 is LNHDA, CDR2 SQIVND (reference sequence). The ends lost 5 bases at V and 1 base at J; junction bases unmatched: 4. There are 14 residues in the CDR3. The CDR3 bases are TGTGCCAGTAGTCCTCGACAGGGGTCCTACGAGCAGTACTTC. This codes for CASSPRQGSYEQYF.

Turning to this clone: At the DNA level, this CDR3 is encoded by other sequences in the same sample as well. Written as DNA, the CDR3 is TGTGCCAGCAGCGCAAAGCTAGCGGAACCCCAAGAGACCCAGTACTTC. This codes for CASSAKLAEPQETQYF. V usage is TRBV7-9 and J usage is TRBJ2-5; TRBD2 matches 7 bases. Looked up from germline, CDR1 is SEHNR and CDR2 is FQNEAQ (reference sequence). The CDR3 extends over 16 amino acids. Trimming at V came to 5 bases and at J to 1 base, leaving 10 bases not matched to a gene.

With regard to this clone: A single base separates this from a much larger clone, so it may be a read error. The chain joins TRBV19 to TRBJ1-5; no clear D gene. CDR1 and CDR2 from the germline V gene are LNHDA and SQIVND (reference sequence). The CDR3 has 15 residues. V lost 7 bases to trimming and J lost 2 bases, with 15 bases between them. CDR3 sequence: CASNAGTCGNQPQHF. The CDR3 nucleotides are TGTGCCAGTAATGCGGGAACATGCGGCAATCAGCCCCAGCATTTT.

The V gene is TRBV5-8, the J gene TRBJ2-2; possibly TRBD1 for D (6 bases). The CDR3 extends over 15 amino acids. Germline V gene data show CDR1 as SGHTS and CDR2 as YDEGEE. V shed 4 bases and J shed 7 bases, with 17 bases lying between them. CDR3 amino acids: CASSPRRQGNGELFF. Here the CDR3 DNA reads TGTGCCAGCAGCCCCCGGCGGCAGGGGAACGGGGAGCTGTTTTTT.

The chain employs TRBV5-8 and TRBJ1-2; unclear D gene. Germline lookup yields CDR1 SGHTS and CDR2 YDEGEE. Trimming removed 0 bases from V and 7 bases from J, with 7 bases in between. The CDR3 runs 12 residues. CDR3 residues: CASSLDNLGYTF. Here the CDR3 DNA reads TGTGCCAGCAGCTTGGACAACCTTGGCTACACCTTC.

The gene calls are TRBV2 and TRBJ1-3, with D unresolved. CDR1 and CDR2 from the germline V gene are SNHLY and FYNNEI. The germline V and J ends were trimmed by 5 bases and 0 bases, with 14 bases remaining between them. The CDR3 has 16 residues. The CDR3 is CASSQSKRFSGNTIYF. The DNA for the CDR3 is TGTGCCAGCAGTCAATCGAAACGATTCTCTGGAAACACCATATATTTT. Full variable domain (remainder filled in from reference TRBV2 and TRBJ1-3): EPEVTQTPSHQVTQMGQEVILRCVPISNHLYFYWYRQILGQKVEFLVSFYNNEISEKSEIFDDQFSVERPDGSNFTLKIRSTKLEDSAMYFCASSQSKRFSGNTIYFGEGSWLTVV.

The chain recombines TRBV6-1 with TRBJ1-5; D not certain. With 0 bases removed from V and 0 bases from J, the gap between germline ends came to 12 bases. CDR1 and CDR2 (germline): MNHNS, SASEGT. CDR3 length: 17 amino acids. In nucleotides, the CDR3 is TGTGCCAGCAGTGAAGCGTGGGCAGGCTATAGCAATCAGCCCCAGCATTTT. This codes for CASSEAWAGYSNQPQHF.